A selection of T cell receptor beta chains follows, all from one sample in a study of cytomegalovirus exposure and HLA in healthy donors. The protocol was immunoSEQ multiplex PCR, while the TCRdb copy is restricted to in-frame clones and leaves out a portion. There are fewer than 85,000 clones in the sample; around 68% occur only once, and over 7.5% lies in the top ten. Sample: PBMCs. The receptors stem from a man aged 35 to 55 in good health and CMV-seropositive. The CDR3 runs from the conserved cysteine through the conserved F or W. D genes are given only for firm matches. Size is omitted from some rows. Given values are once, few, many or a class for expanded clones.

TRBV10-3	TRBJ1-5	-	-	CASRSSDPNQTQHF	TGTGCCTCCCGGAGCTCAGATCCCAATCAGACCCAGCATTTT
TRBV6-5	TRBJ2-1	few	TRBD1	CASSRRTGVYNEQFF	TGTGCCAGCAGCCGCAGGACAGGGGTCTACAATGAGCAGTTCTTC
TRBV28	TRBJ2-7	-	TRBD1	CASSPPTGWYEQYF	TGTGCCAGCAGTCCGCCGACAGGGTGGTACGAGCAGTACTTC
TRBV5-4	TRBJ2-2	-	-	CASSLAIQANTGELFF	TGTGCCAGCAGCTTGGCCATACAGGCGAACACCGGGGAGCTGTTTTTT
TRBV7-2	TRBJ2-1	-	TRBD2	CASRPTSGMDNEQFF	TGTGCCAGCAGGCCGACTAGCGGGATGGATAATGAGCAGTTCTTC
TRBV11-2	TRBJ2-1	-	-	CASSGGLPGNEQFF	TGTGCCAGCAGCGGAGGCTTACCGGGCAATGAGCAGTTCTTC
TRBV28	TRBJ1-4	-	-	CASSFPQQGVEKLFF	TGTGCCAGCAGTTTCCCCCAACAGGGAGTTGAAAAACTGTTTTTT
TRBV5-6	TRBJ2-2	-	-	CASSLDGKGYAGELFF	TGTGCCAGCAGCTTGGACGGGAAGGGTTACGCCGGGGAGCTGTTTTTT
TRBV5-1	TRBJ2-1	-	-	CASSFKVSTHSFNEQFF	TGCGCCAGCAGTTTCAAAGTCTCGACTCACTCGTTCAATGAGCAGTTCTTC
TRBV5-1	TRBJ2-1	-	TRBD2	CASSVVAGGRDEQFF	TGCGCCAGCAGTGTTGTAGCGGGGGGGCGGGATGAGCAGTTCTTC
TRBV7-9	TRBJ2-7	few	-	CASSPRSVQANNYEQYF	TGTGCCAGCAGCCCCCGTTCTGTCCAGGCGAACAACTACGAGCAGTACTTC
TRBV5-1	TRBJ1-6	few	TRBD1	CASSLGQGNNSPLHF	TGCGCCAGCAGCTTGGGACAGGGTAATAATTCACCCCTCCACTTT
TRBV11-3	TRBJ2-1	-	TRBD2	CASSRFGGVSYNEQFF	TGTGCCAGCAGCCGCTTCGGGGGGGTCTCCTACAATGAGCAGTTCTTC
TRBV28	TRBJ1-5	once	-	CASSPGTWGQHF	TGTGCCAGCAGCCCGGGGACATGGGGACAACATTTT
TRBV7-9	TRBJ1-3	-	-	CSSSLVGSSGNTIYF	TGTTCCAGCAGCTTAGTCGGGAGCTCTGGAAACACCATATATTTT
TRBV5-1	TRBJ2-2	-	TRBD1	CASSTGQGAVGELFF	TGCGCCAGCAGCACTGGACAGGGGGCGGTCGGGGAGCTGTTTTTT
TRBV7-8	TRBJ2-7	-	-	CASSNVNRPYEQYF	TGTGCCAGCAGTAATGTAAACAGACCCTACGAGCAGTACTTC
TRBV5-6	TRBJ2-7	-	TRBD2	CASSLGAAGGTYEQYF	TGTGCCAGCAGCTTGGGGGCAGCGGGAGGGACCTACGAGCAGTACTTC
TRBV4-1	TRBJ1-1	-	-	CASSQGRALGRAGSNTEAFF	TGCGCCAGCAGCCAAGGGAGAGCCCTTGGTCGAGCCGGGTCGAACACTGAAGCTTTCTTT
TRBV11-2	TRBJ1-3	-	-	CASSLAVDGSGNTIYF	TGTGCCAGCAGCTTAGCGGTTGATGGCTCTGGAAACACCATATATTTT
TRBV10-3	TRBJ1-3	few	-	CALQDTGNTIYF	TGTGCCCTCCAGGACACCGGAAACACCATATATTTT
TRBV11-3	TRBJ2-1	-	-	CASSGGNEQFF	TGTGCCAGCAGCGGAGGAAATGAGCAGTTCTTC
TRBV2	TRBJ1-5	-	TRBD1	CASSGQGFSNQPQHF	TGTGCCAGCAGCGGACAGGGGTTCAGCAATCAGCCCCAGCATTTT
TRBV27	TRBJ2-7	few	-	CASSPTYSRALSHEQYF	TGTGCCAGCAGTCCGACTTATTCGCGGGCCCTCTCCCACGAGCAGTACTTC
TRBV6-5	TRBJ1-1	-	-	CASTPGRMAEAFF	TGTGCCAGCACCCCGGGTAGGATGGCTGAAGCTTTCTTT
TRBV15	TRBJ2-1	-	TRBD2	CATSRVLAGGNEQFF	TGTGCCACCAGCAGAGTATTAGCGGGAGGAAATGAGCAGTTCTTC
TRBV7-3	TRBJ2-3	few	TRBD1	CASSLGAGGFTDTQYF	TGTGCCAGCAGCTTAGGGGCAGGGGGCTTCACAGATACGCAGTATTTT
TRBV27	TRBJ2-1	-	-	CASSLRFAPYNEQFF	TGTGCCAGCAGTTTACGATTTGCGCCTTACAATGAGCAGTTCTTC
TRBV27	TRBJ2-6	-	TRBD1	CASSLSKGAQGANVLTF	TGTGCCAGCAGTTTATCGAAGGGGGCGCAAGGGGCCAACGTCCTGACTTTC
TRBV5-1	TRBJ1-1	-	TRBD1	CASSSDRGTEAFF	TGCGCCAGCAGCTCGGACAGGGGCACTGAAGCTTTCTTT
TRBV6-4	TRBJ2-1	-	-	CASSGDQGGQEQFF	TGTGCCAGCAGTGGCGATCAGGGGGGCCAAGAGCAGTTCTTC
TRBV5-8	TRBJ1-6	-	-	CASSWLTDSYNSPLHF	TGTGCCAGCAGCTGGTTAACAGACTCCTATAATTCACCCCTCCACTTT
TRBV6-6	TRBJ1-5	-	TRBD1	CASSLQGVQPQHF	TGTGCCAGCAGTTTACAGGGGGTTCAGCCCCAGCATTTT
TRBV5-1	TRBJ1-4	-	TRBD1	CASSWAQGRGQEKLFF	TGCGCCAGCAGCTGGGCGCAGGGCAGGGGGCAGGAAAAACTGTTTTTT
TRBV6-1	TRBJ1-2	-	TRBD1	CASRDTGGLGYTF	TGTGCCAGCAGGGACACAGGGGGCCTGGGCTACACCTTC
TRBV7-9	TRBJ1-5	few	-	CASSLGDTSNQPQHF	TGTGCCAGCAGCCTCGGGGATACCAGCAATCAGCCCCAGCATTTT
TRBV11-3	TRBJ2-7	-	-	CASSLGQGQREQYF	TGTGCCAGCAGCTTGGGGCAGGGGCAAAGAGAGCAGTACTTC
TRBV2	TRBJ2-5	few	-	CASSESEYQETQYF	TGTGCCAGCAGTGAATCGGAGTACCAAGAGACCCAGTACTTC
TRBV2	TRBJ1-1	-	TRBD1	CASSYRGNTEAFF	TGTGCCAGCAGTTACAGGGGAAACACTGAAGCTTTCTTT
TRBV5-1	TRBJ1-2	few	-	CASSPRLGSRGYTF	TGCGCCAGCAGCCCAAGGTTGGGGAGCCGTGGCTACACCTTC
TRBV7-2	TRBJ2-7	-	TRBD2	CASSLWASGPTYEQYF	TGTGCCAGCAGCTTGTGGGCTAGCGGACCAACCTACGAGCAGTACTTC
TRBV19	TRBJ2-3	-	TRBD2	CASSGKGLAGADTQYF	TGTGCCAGTAGTGGGAAGGGACTAGCGGGAGCTGATACGCAGTATTTT
TRBV10-1	TRBJ2-1	-	-	CASSDGSEWNEQFF	TGCGCCAGCAGTGATGGTAGCGAATGGAATGAGCAGTTCTTC
TRBV28	TRBJ2-7	-	-	CASSRGEQYF	TGTGCCAGCAGCAGGGGCGAGCAGTACTTC
TRBV2	TRBJ2-3	few	TRBD1	CASTDRGRGTDTQYF	TGTGCCAGCACCGACAGGGGGCGAGGCACAGATACGCAGTATTTT
TRBV28	TRBJ1-2	-	TRBD1	CASSLGGQLLHPYGYTF	TGTGCCAGCAGTTTAGGGGGACAGCTCCTTCATCCCTATGGCTACACCTTC
TRBV6-1	TRBJ1-4	-	-	CASSWEGGANEKLFF	TGTGCCAGCAGTTGGGAGGGGGGCGCTAATGAAAAACTGTTTTTT
TRBV19	TRBJ2-2	-	TRBD2	CASSIGGGSGELFF	TGTGCCAGTAGTATTGGGGGGGGAAGCGGGGAGCTGTTTTTT
TRBV7-3	TRBJ1-1	-	-	CASSLGARSTEAFF	TGTGCCAGCAGCTTGGGGGCCCGGAGTACTGAAGCTTTCTTT
TRBV2	TRBJ2-7	-	-	CASRATHLIYEQYF	TGTGCCAGCAGGGCCACCCATCTGATATACGAGCAGTACTTC
TRBV27	TRBJ1-4	-	-	CASSWGPDEKLFF	TGTGCCAGCAGTTGGGGGCCGGACGAAAAACTGTTTTTT
TRBV28	TRBJ2-5	-	-	CASSTRTIQETQYF	TGTGCCAGCAGTACGAGGACAATCCAAGAGACCCAGTACTTC
TRBV6-1	TRBJ2-1	-	-	CASSEGHPQGNEQFF	TGTGCCAGCAGTGAGGGACATCCCCAGGGCAATGAGCAGTTCTTC
TRBV6-6	TRBJ2-2	-	TRBD1	CASKQDRDTGELFF	TGTGCCAGCAAACAGGACAGGGACACCGGGGAGCTGTTTTTT
TRBV7-8	TRBJ2-7	-	TRBD2	CASSLAALAGASSYEQYF	TGTGCCAGCAGCTTAGCGGCCCTAGCGGGGGCCAGCTCCTACGAGCAGTACTTC